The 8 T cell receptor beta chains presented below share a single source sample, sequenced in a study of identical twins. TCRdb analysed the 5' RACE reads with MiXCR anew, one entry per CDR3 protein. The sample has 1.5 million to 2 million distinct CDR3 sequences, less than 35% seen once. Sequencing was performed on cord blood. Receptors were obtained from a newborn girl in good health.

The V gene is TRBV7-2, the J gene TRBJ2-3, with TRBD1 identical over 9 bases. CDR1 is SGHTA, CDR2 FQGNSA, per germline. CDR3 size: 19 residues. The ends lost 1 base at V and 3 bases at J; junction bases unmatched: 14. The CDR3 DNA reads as TGTGCCAGCAGCTTAGTTGTATGGCTGGGACAGGGTAGTACAGATACGCAGTATTTT. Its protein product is CASSLVVWLGQGSTDTQYF. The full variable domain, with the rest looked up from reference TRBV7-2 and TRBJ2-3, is GAGVSQSPSNKVTEKGKDVELRCDPISGHTALYWYRQSLGQGLEFLIYFQGNSAPDKSGLPSDRFSAERTGGSVSTLTIQRTQQEDSAVYLCASSLVVWLGQGSTDTQYFGPGTRLTVL.

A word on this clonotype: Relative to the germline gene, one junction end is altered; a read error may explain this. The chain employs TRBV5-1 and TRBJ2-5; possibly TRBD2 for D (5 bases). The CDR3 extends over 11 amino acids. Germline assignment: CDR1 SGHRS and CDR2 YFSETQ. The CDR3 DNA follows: TGCGCCAGCAGACGGGATGGCGAGCAGTGCTTC. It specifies CASRRDGEQCF.

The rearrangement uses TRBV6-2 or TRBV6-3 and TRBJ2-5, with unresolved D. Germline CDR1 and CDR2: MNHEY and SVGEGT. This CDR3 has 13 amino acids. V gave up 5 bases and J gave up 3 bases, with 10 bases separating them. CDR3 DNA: TGTGCCAGCAGTGACGACATGAAAGAGACCCAGTACTTC. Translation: CASSDDMKETQYF.

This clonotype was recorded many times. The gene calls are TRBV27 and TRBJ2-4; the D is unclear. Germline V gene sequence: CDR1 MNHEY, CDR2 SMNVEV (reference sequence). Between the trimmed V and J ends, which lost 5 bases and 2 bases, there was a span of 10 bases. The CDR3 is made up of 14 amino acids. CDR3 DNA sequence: TGTGCCAGCAGTGGAAGGCAGCCCAAAAACATTCAGTACTTC. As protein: CASSGRQPKNIQYF.

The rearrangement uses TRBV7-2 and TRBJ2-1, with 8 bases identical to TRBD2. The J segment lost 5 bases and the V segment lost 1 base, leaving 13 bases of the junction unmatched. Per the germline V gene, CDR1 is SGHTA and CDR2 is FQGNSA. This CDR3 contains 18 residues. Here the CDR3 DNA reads TGTGCCAGCAGCTTAGTAGGGACTAGTCATTGGGGGAACAATGAGCAGTTCTTC. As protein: CASSLVGTSHWGNNEQFF.

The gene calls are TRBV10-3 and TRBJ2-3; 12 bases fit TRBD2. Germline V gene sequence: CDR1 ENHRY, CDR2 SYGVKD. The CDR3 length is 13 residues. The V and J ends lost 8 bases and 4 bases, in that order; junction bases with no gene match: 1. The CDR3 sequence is CAIRLAGADTQYF. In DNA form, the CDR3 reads TGTGCCATCCGACTAGCGGGAGCAGATACGCAGTATTTT.

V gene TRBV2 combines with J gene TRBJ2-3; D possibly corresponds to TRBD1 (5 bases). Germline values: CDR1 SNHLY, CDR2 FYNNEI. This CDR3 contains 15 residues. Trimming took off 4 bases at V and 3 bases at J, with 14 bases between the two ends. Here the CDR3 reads CASSAIGQGTDTQYF. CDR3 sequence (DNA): TGTGCCAGCAGTGCAATTGGGCAGGGAACAGATACGCAGTATTTT.

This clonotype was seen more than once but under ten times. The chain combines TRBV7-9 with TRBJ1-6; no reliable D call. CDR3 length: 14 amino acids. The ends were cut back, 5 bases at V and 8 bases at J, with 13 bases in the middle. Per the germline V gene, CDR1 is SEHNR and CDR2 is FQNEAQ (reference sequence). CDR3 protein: CASSPHTDHSPLHF. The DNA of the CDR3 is TGTGCCAGCAGCCCCCACACGGACCATTCACCCCTCCACTTT.